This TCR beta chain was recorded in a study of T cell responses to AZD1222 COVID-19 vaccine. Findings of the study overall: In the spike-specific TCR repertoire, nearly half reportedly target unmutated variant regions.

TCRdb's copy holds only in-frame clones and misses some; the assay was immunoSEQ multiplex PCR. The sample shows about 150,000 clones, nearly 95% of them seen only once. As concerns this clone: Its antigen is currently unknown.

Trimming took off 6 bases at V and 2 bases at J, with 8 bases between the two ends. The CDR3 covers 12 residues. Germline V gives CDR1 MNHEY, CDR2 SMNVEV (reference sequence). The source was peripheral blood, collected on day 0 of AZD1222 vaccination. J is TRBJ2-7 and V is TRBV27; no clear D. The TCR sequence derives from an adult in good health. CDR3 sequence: CASRRGAYEQYF. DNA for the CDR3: TGTGCCAGCAGGCGAGGCGCCTACGAGCAGTACTTC.